This T cell receptor beta chain was captured by sequencing in a study of blood T cell repertoires in COVID-19. Study-wide context: The United States, Italy and Spain were the sources of the acute and convalescent COVID-19 samples. PBMCs, B-cell-depleted T cells, or T cells provided the cDNA or gDNA that made up the material.

Data came from immunoSEQ multiplex PCR; TCRdb stores just in-frame clones and leaves some out. This sample carries about 250,000 clones, 88% of them seen once, and the ten largest clones take 0.7% to 0.85%. Between the trimmed V and J ends, which lost 6 bases and 4 bases, there was a span of 24 bases. The CDR3 extends over 17 amino acids. Germline V gives CDR1 SNHLY, CDR2 FYNNEI. This receptor was obtained from a woman in her 30s with acute or convalescent COVID-19. The sample taken for sequencing was peripheral blood. J is TRBJ1-1 and V is TRBV2, with a weak D call TRBD1 (5 bases). DNA of the CDR3: TGTGCCAGCAGCCAAATCCTTAACACCGTCGGGGGCACTGAAGCTTTCTTT. This gives the protein CASSQILNTVGGTEAFF.